This entry lists 4 T cell receptor beta chains sequenced from one sample in a study of T cells after yellow fever vaccination. MiXCR, run by TCRdb on the 5' RACE reads, gives a single entry per CDR3 protein. In the table there are around 320,000 distinct CDR3 sequences, approximately 8% of which are singletons. Sequencing was performed on CD4+ T cells sorted from PBMCs, taken 5 days after the yellow fever booster vaccination. The receptor set was obtained from a man aged 18 to 30 who received the YFV17D yellow fever vaccine.

This clonotype was recorded at least ten times. The chain links TRBV9 to TRBJ1-4; D not resolved. CDR1 is SGDLS, CDR2 YYNGEE, per germline. Trimming left V 0 bases short and J 0 bases short, with 9 bases between. The length of the CDR3 is 16 residues. The CDR3 region is CASSVAIDSTNEKLFF. In DNA, the CDR3 is TGTGCCAGCAGCGTAGCTATCGACTCAACTAATGAAAAACTGTTTTTT.

The table lists this clonotype with many counts. The CDR3 is CASSSGLAATGELFF. CDR3 nucleotide sequence: TGTGCCAGCAGCTCGGGACTAGCGGCCACCGGGGAGCTGTTTTTT. The V call is TRBV7-2, the J call TRBJ2-2; 11 bases match TRBD2. Germline assignment: CDR1 SGHTA and CDR2 FQGNSA. This CDR3 region has 15 residues. With V trimmed by 4 bases and J by 4 bases, 2 bases remained unmatched.

In its sample, this clonotype was seen a few times. This chain connects TRBV4-2 to TRBJ1-5; 9 bases agree with TRBD1. From germline, CDR1 is LGHNA and CDR2 YNFKEQ. The CDR3 covers 17 residues. V lost 4 bases to trimming and J lost 5 bases; unmatched junction nucleotides: 12. Here the CDR3 reads CASSRWLGQGNDQPQHF. The CDR3 bases are TGTGCCAGCAGCCGTTGGCTAGGACAGGGGAACGATCAGCCCCAGCATTTT.

This clonotype was counted at least ten times. V is TRBV12-3 or TRBV12-4 and J is TRBJ1-3; D possibly corresponds to TRBD1 (5 bases). V shed 11 bases and J shed 3 bases, with 17 bases lying between them. The CDR3 loop spans 14 amino acids. The CDR3 spells CAGGRAPLGNTIYF. CDR3 DNA sequence: TGTGCCGGGGGAAGGGCGCCGCTTGGAAACACCATATATTTT.